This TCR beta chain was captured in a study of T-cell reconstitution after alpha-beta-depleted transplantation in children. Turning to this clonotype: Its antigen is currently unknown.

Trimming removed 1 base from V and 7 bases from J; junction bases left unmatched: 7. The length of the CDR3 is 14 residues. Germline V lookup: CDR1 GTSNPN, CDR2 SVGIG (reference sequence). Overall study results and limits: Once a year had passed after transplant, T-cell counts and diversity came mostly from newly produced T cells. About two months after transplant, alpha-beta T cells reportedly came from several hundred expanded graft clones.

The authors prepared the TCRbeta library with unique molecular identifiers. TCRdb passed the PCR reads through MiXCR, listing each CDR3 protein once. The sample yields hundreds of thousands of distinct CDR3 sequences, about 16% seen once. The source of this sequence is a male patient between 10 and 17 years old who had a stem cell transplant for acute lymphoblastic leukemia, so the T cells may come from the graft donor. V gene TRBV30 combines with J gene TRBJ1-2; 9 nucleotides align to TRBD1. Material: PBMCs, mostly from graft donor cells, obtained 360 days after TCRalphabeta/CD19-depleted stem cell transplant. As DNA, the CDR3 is TGTGCCTGGAGTGCCTGGACAGGGGTAGGTGGCTACACCTTC. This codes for CAWSAWTGVGGYTF. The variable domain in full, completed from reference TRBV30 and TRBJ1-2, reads SQTIHQWPATLVQPVGSPLSLECTVEGTSNPNLYWYRQAAGRGLQLLFYSVGIGQISSEVPQNLSASRPQDRQFILSSKKLLLSDSGFYLCAWSAWTGVGGYTFGSGTRLTVV.